A selection of T cell receptor beta chains follows, all from one sample in a study of response to subunit inactivated influenza vaccine. TCRdb used MiXCR to reprocess the RT-PCR reads, holding one entry per CDR3 protein. The sample records some 500,000 distinct CDR3 sequences, 16% being singletons. Sequenced material: CD4+ T cells sorted from PBMCs, taken around 25 months after vaccination. All receptors derive from a man aged 45-69 years who received an inactivated influenza vaccine. CDR3s include the opening cysteine and the closing phenylalanine or tryptophan. D genes are given only for firm matches. A clone size is listed for some rows: how often the clone was seen (once, few, many), or a class if it is expanded.

cdr3_aa: CASSPGDRGEQYF
cdr3_nt: TGTGCCAGCAGTCCCGGGGATCGGGGCGAGCAGTACTTC
clone_size: NA
v_call: TRBV28
d_call: NA
j_call: TRBJ2-7

cdr3_aa: CASSLQPGTSNTGELFF
cdr3_nt: TGCGCCAGCAGCCTGCAACCCGGGACTTCGAACACCGGGGAGCTGTTTTTT
clone_size: few
v_call: TRBV5-1
d_call: NA
j_call: TRBJ2-2

cdr3_aa: CASSPTYTEAFF
cdr3_nt: TGTGCCAGCAGCCCGACCTACACTGAAGCTTTCTTT
clone_size: NA
v_call: TRBV7-8
d_call: NA
j_call: TRBJ1-1

cdr3_aa: CASSEGLAGTQYF
cdr3_nt: TGTGCCAGCAGCGAGGGTTTAGCTGGGACCCAGTACTTC
clone_size: NA
v_call: TRBV11-3
d_call: NA
j_call: TRBJ2-5

cdr3_aa: CSASPLSGGGRNEQFF
cdr3_nt: TGCAGTGCTAGTCCCCTTTCGGGCGGGGGGCGGAATGAGCAGTTCTTC
clone_size: NA
v_call: TRBV20-1
d_call: TRBD2
j_call: TRBJ2-1

cdr3_aa: CSASGGLNQPQHF
cdr3_nt: TGCAGTGCTAGTGGAGGCCTTAATCAGCCCCAGCATTTT
clone_size: NA
v_call: TRBV20-1
d_call: NA
j_call: TRBJ1-5

cdr3_aa: CASTLAGVVEQYF
cdr3_nt: TGTGCCAGCACGTTAGCGGGAGTGGTCGAGCAGTACTTC
clone_size: NA
v_call: TRBV6-2/TRBV6-3
d_call: TRBD2
j_call: TRBJ2-7

cdr3_aa: CASAQRTGGTDTQYF
cdr3_nt: TGTGCCAGCGCTCAAAGGACAGGGGGGACAGATACGCAGTATTTT
clone_size: NA
v_call: TRBV6-2/TRBV6-3
d_call: TRBD1
j_call: TRBJ2-3

cdr3_aa: CASRTGQGHKREQYF
cdr3_nt: TGTGCCAGCAGGACGGGACAGGGTCATAAGAGGGAGCAGTACTTC
clone_size: NA
v_call: TRBV27
d_call: TRBD1
j_call: TRBJ2-7

cdr3_aa: CASSGPGSEQYF
cdr3_nt: TGTGCCAGCAGTGGTCCAGGGAGTGAGCAGTACTTC
clone_size: few
v_call: TRBV25-1
d_call: NA
j_call: TRBJ2-7

cdr3_aa: CASSLRGGRENIQYF
cdr3_nt: TGTGCCAGCAGCCTCAGGGGGGGAAGGGAAAACATTCAGTACTTC
clone_size: NA
v_call: TRBV3-1
d_call: NA
j_call: TRBJ2-4

cdr3_aa: CAISEPHRGDYGYTF
cdr3_nt: TGTGCCATCAGTGAGCCCCACCGGGGCGACTATGGCTACACCTTT
clone_size: NA
v_call: TRBV10-3
d_call: NA
j_call: TRBJ1-2

cdr3_aa: CASKGTATLLGEQFF
cdr3_nt: TGTGCCAGCAAAGGGACAGCCACCCTTCTGGGCGAGCAGTTCTTC
clone_size: few
v_call: TRBV3-1
d_call: TRBD1
j_call: TRBJ2-1

cdr3_aa: CSAGDRATYEQYF
cdr3_nt: TGCAGCGCCGGGGACAGGGCAACCTACGAGCAGTACTTC
clone_size: NA
v_call: TRBV29-1
d_call: TRBD1
j_call: TRBJ2-7

cdr3_aa: CASSPVAGQTTNEKLFF
cdr3_nt: TGTGCCAGCTCACCAGTGGCCGGACAGACAACTAATGAAAAACTGTTTTTT
clone_size: NA
v_call: TRBV18
d_call: NA
j_call: TRBJ1-4

cdr3_aa: CASSQARTSGDTQYF
cdr3_nt: TGTGCCAGCAGCCAAGCAAGGACTAGCGGGGATACGCAGTATTTT
clone_size: NA
v_call: TRBV3-1
d_call: TRBD2
j_call: TRBJ2-3

cdr3_aa: CASSGLAGGTGELFF
cdr3_nt: TGTGCCAGCAGTGGACTAGCGGGTGGTACCGGGGAGCTGTTTTTT
clone_size: NA
v_call: TRBV25-1
d_call: TRBD2
j_call: TRBJ2-2

cdr3_aa: CASRKRNMRQGAYNEQFF
cdr3_nt: TGTGCCAGCAGGAAACGCAATATGAGGCAGGGGGCCTACAATGAGCAGTTCTTC
clone_size: NA
v_call: TRBV28
d_call: TRBD1
j_call: TRBJ2-1

cdr3_aa: CATIYTGDYEQYF
cdr3_nt: TGTGCCACCATTTACACGGGGGACTACGAGCAGTACTTC
clone_size: NA
v_call: TRBV24-1
d_call: NA
j_call: TRBJ2-7

cdr3_aa: CASSPYHGYTGELFF
cdr3_nt: TGTGCCAGCAGCCCATATCACGGTTACACCGGGGAGCTGTTTTTT
clone_size: few
v_call: TRBV9
d_call: NA
j_call: TRBJ2-2

cdr3_aa: CASSIGQGELFF
cdr3_nt: TGTGCCAGCAGCATAGGACAGGGGGAGCTGTTTTTT
clone_size: few
v_call: TRBV11-2
d_call: NA
j_call: TRBJ2-2

cdr3_aa: CAISDADVNQPQHF
cdr3_nt: TGTGCCATCAGTGATGCGGACGTCAATCAGCCCCAGCATTTT
clone_size: NA
v_call: TRBV10-3
d_call: NA
j_call: TRBJ1-5

cdr3_aa: CASSELGGGEQYF
cdr3_nt: TGTGCCAGCAGTGAATTGGGGGGGGGAGAGCAGTACTTC
clone_size: NA
v_call: TRBV25-1
d_call: TRBD2
j_call: TRBJ2-7

cdr3_aa: CASSQIHSINIQYF
cdr3_nt: TGTGCCAGCAGTCAGATCCACTCAATTAACATTCAGTACTTC
clone_size: many
v_call: TRBV6-1
d_call: NA
j_call: TRBJ2-4

cdr3_aa: CASSWRTGSDIQYF
cdr3_nt: TGTGCCAGCAGCTGGAGGACAGGGTCGGACATTCAGTACTTC
clone_size: NA
v_call: TRBV5-6
d_call: TRBD1
j_call: TRBJ2-4

cdr3_aa: CASSQGSGLPILRGGELFF
cdr3_nt: TGCGCCAGCAGCCAAGGTTCAGGTCTCCCCATCTTGCGGGGGGGGGAGCTGTTTTTT
clone_size: NA
v_call: TRBV4-1
d_call: TRBD2
j_call: TRBJ2-2

cdr3_aa: CASSLDRVTEQYF
cdr3_nt: TGTGCCAGCAGTTTGGACAGGGTCACCGAGCAGTACTTC
clone_size: NA
v_call: TRBV7-9
d_call: TRBD1
j_call: TRBJ2-7

cdr3_aa: CASSLSGYGNTIYF
cdr3_nt: TGCGCCAGCAGCTTGTCGGGCTACGGAAACACCATATATTTT
clone_size: NA
v_call: TRBV5-1
d_call: NA
j_call: TRBJ1-3

cdr3_aa: CAWSVWGNTGELFF
cdr3_nt: TGTGCCTGGAGTGTGTGGGGGAACACCGGGGAGCTGTTTTTT
clone_size: few
v_call: TRBV30
d_call: NA
j_call: TRBJ2-2

cdr3_aa: CASSTGEGQPQHF
cdr3_nt: TGTGCCAGCAGCACAGGGGAGGGTCAGCCCCAGCATTTT
clone_size: NA
v_call: TRBV12-3/TRBV12-4
d_call: TRBD1
j_call: TRBJ1-5

cdr3_aa: CATSRDLFVRTDTQYF
cdr3_nt: TGTGCCACCAGCAGAGATCTATTCGTGCGCACAGATACGCAGTATTTT
clone_size: NA
v_call: TRBV15
d_call: NA
j_call: TRBJ2-3

cdr3_aa: CAISESLGLGEKLFF
cdr3_nt: TGTGCCATCAGTGAGTCATTAGGGCTAGGTGAAAAACTGTTTTTT
clone_size: NA
v_call: TRBV10-3
d_call: NA
j_call: TRBJ1-4

cdr3_aa: CAISESGVGGLSEQYF
cdr3_nt: TGTGCCATCAGTGAGTCTGGTGTGGGGGGTCTATCCGAGCAGTACTTC
clone_size: many
v_call: TRBV10-3
d_call: NA
j_call: TRBJ2-7

cdr3_aa: CASSQDLAWGTEAFF
cdr3_nt: TGCGCCAGCAGCCAAGATTTAGCGTGGGGCACTGAAGCTTTCTTT
clone_size: NA
v_call: TRBV4-3
d_call: NA
j_call: TRBJ1-1

cdr3_aa: CASSTTANSYNEQFF
cdr3_nt: TGTGCTAGCAGCACGACAGCAAACTCCTACAATGAGCAGTTCTTC
clone_size: few
v_call: TRBV7-7
d_call: NA
j_call: TRBJ2-1

cdr3_aa: CASSVPGRTEAFF
cdr3_nt: TGTGCCAGCAGCGTCCCCGGCAGGACTGAAGCTTTCTTT
clone_size: few
v_call: TRBV21-1
d_call: NA
j_call: TRBJ1-1

cdr3_aa: CSAITGLRLTDTQYF
cdr3_nt: TGCAGTGCTATAACGGGACTCCGGCTCACAGATACGCAGTATTTT
clone_size: few
v_call: TRBV20-1
d_call: NA
j_call: TRBJ2-3

cdr3_aa: CASSNTGGLPNGYTF
cdr3_nt: TGTGCCAGCAGTAACACGGGCGGGCTACCAAATGGCTACACCTTC
clone_size: few
v_call: TRBV28
d_call: NA
j_call: TRBJ1-2

cdr3_aa: CSTIGRSSTDTQYF
cdr3_nt: TGCAGTACTATTGGCAGGTCTAGCACAGATACGCAGTATTTT
clone_size: NA
v_call: TRBV20-1
d_call: NA
j_call: TRBJ2-3

cdr3_aa: CASAVSSYEQYF
cdr3_nt: TGTGCCAGTGCGGTGAGCTCCTACGAGCAGTACTTC
clone_size: NA
v_call: TRBV6-1
d_call: NA
j_call: TRBJ2-7

cdr3_aa: CASSLSPGGREQYF
cdr3_nt: TGTGCCAGCAGTTTATCCCCAGGGGGCAGAGAGCAGTACTTC
clone_size: few
v_call: TRBV12-3/TRBV12-4
d_call: TRBD1
j_call: TRBJ2-7

cdr3_aa: CASSHNRDKNTEAFF
cdr3_nt: TGTGCCAGCAGTCACAACCGGGACAAGAACACTGAAGCTTTCTTT
clone_size: NA
v_call: TRBV12-3/TRBV12-4
d_call: NA
j_call: TRBJ1-1

cdr3_aa: CDSGPGVNEQYF
cdr3_nt: TGTGACAGCGGCCCAGGGGTCAACGAGCAGTACTTC
clone_size: NA
v_call: TRBV6-1
d_call: NA
j_call: TRBJ2-7

cdr3_aa: CASSLDFWTSGTDYSYNEQFF
cdr3_nt: TGTGCCAGCAGCTTAGATTTTTGGACTAGCGGGACCGATTACTCCTACAATGAGCAGTTCTTC
clone_size: NA
v_call: TRBV11-2
d_call: TRBD2
j_call: TRBJ2-1

cdr3_aa: CASRSEGLGDTQYF
cdr3_nt: TGTGCCAGCAGATCCGAGGGGTTGGGAGATACGCAGTATTTT
clone_size: NA
v_call: TRBV12-3/TRBV12-4
d_call: NA
j_call: TRBJ2-3

cdr3_aa: CASSQFHGTGGQETQYF
cdr3_nt: TGTGCCAGCAGCCAATTTCATGGGACAGGGGGCCAAGAGACCCAGTACTTC
clone_size: NA
v_call: TRBV4-2
d_call: TRBD1
j_call: TRBJ2-5

cdr3_aa: CSASTGTRHNEQFF
cdr3_nt: TGCAGTGCTAGTACCGGGACTAGACACAATGAGCAGTTCTTC
clone_size: NA
v_call: TRBV20-1
d_call: TRBD2
j_call: TRBJ2-1

cdr3_aa: CSARSGQPVNEKLFF
cdr3_nt: TGCAGTGCTAGGTCGGGACAGCCCGTTAATGAAAAACTGTTTTTT
clone_size: few
v_call: TRBV20-1
d_call: TRBD1
j_call: TRBJ1-4

cdr3_aa: CASSSFGTRLTDTQYF
cdr3_nt: TGTGCCAGCAGTTCTTTCGGGACTCGCCTCACAGATACGCAGTATTTT
clone_size: NA
v_call: TRBV12-3/TRBV12-4
d_call: NA
j_call: TRBJ2-3

cdr3_aa: CASSRAAAMNTEAFF
cdr3_nt: TGTGCCAGCAGCCGCGCGGCAGCCATGAACACTGAAGCTTTCTTT
clone_size: NA
v_call: TRBV4-2
d_call: NA
j_call: TRBJ1-1

cdr3_aa: CASSLSTGPTDTQYF
cdr3_nt: TGTGCCAGCAGCTTGAGCACCGGACCCACAGATACGCAGTATTTT
clone_size: NA
v_call: TRBV5-5
d_call: NA
j_call: TRBJ2-3

cdr3_aa: CASSLDRGLSSYNEQFF
cdr3_nt: TGTGCCAGCAGCTTAGATCGAGGGCTGTCCTCCTACAATGAGCAGTTCTTC
clone_size: NA
v_call: TRBV11-2
d_call: NA
j_call: TRBJ2-1

cdr3_aa: CASSYALAGGPHEQYF
cdr3_nt: TGTGCCAGCAGTTACGCCCTAGCAGGAGGGCCCCACGAGCAGTACTTC
clone_size: few
v_call: TRBV6-5
d_call: NA
j_call: TRBJ2-7

cdr3_aa: CASSSQPGQQETQYF
cdr3_nt: TGCGCCAGCAGCTCTCAACCGGGACAGCAAGAGACCCAGTACTTC
clone_size: NA
v_call: TRBV5-1
d_call: TRBD1
j_call: TRBJ2-5

cdr3_aa: CASSLEAGRLTGELFF
cdr3_nt: TGTGCCAGCAGCTTAGAGGCAGGGCGGTTAACCGGGGAGCTGTTTTTT
clone_size: few
v_call: TRBV7-2
d_call: NA
j_call: TRBJ2-2